The T cell receptor (beta chain) under discussion was sequenced for a study of blood T cell repertoires in COVID-19. Study context: From the United States, Italy and Spain came samples of acute and convalescent COVID-19.

The assay was immunoSEQ multiplex PCR, and TCRdb's table has in-frame clones only and misses some. This table has about 330,000 clones, over 75% appearing once. The CDR3 consists of 14 residues. V lost 4 bases and J lost 4, with 13 bases in between. Germline V gene sequence: CDR1 KGHSH, CDR2 LQKENI. The material sequenced was PBMCs or T cells enriched from blood (not recorded which). The sequence came from a woman aged 18-35 years who had recovered from COVID-19. The V gene is TRBV18, the J gene TRBJ1-2; no definite D call. In nucleotides, the CDR3 is TGTGCCAGCTCACTCCTGGAGGGAAGCTATGGCTACACCTTC. It encodes CASSLLEGSYGYTF.